Listed below are T cell receptor beta chains from one sample, sequenced in a study of blood T cell repertoires in COVID-19. Only in-frame clones appear in the TCRdb table, and some are missing; sequencing was by immunoSEQ multiplex PCR. The sample contains some 150,000 clones, 75% to 90% of which appear only once. Sequences were obtained from peripheral blood. Receptors originate from a woman between 40 and 55 years old with acute or convalescent COVID-19. The CDR3 runs from the conserved cysteine through the conserved F or W. Fields, in order: V gene, D gene, J gene, clone size, CDR3 DNA, CDR3 protein. D genes are given only for firm matches. Rows may omit the clone size; those that give it use once, few, many or a size class.

V: TRBV13
D: -
J: TRBJ1-3
size: -
DNA: TGTGCCAGCAGCTTATCCGCAGCGGGAAACACCATATATTTT
CDR3: CASSLSAAGNTIYF

V: TRBV19
D: -
J: TRBJ2-1
size: -
DNA: TGTGCCAGTAGTATAGATTCGGCAGGGCGTGAGCAGTTCTTC
CDR3: CASSIDSAGREQFF

V: TRBV7-3
D: -
J: TRBJ1-6
size: -
DNA: TGTGCCAGCAGCTTAACCCCGGGGAATTCACCCCTCCACTTT
CDR3: CASSLTPGNSPLHF

V: TRBV28
D: -
J: TRBJ1-6
size: -
DNA: TGTGCCAGCAGTTTTGATCACAGGGCTAATTCACCCCTCCACTTT
CDR3: CASSFDHRANSPLHF

V: TRBV24-1
D: TRBD1
J: TRBJ2-1
size: -
DNA: TGTGCCACCAGTGATGACAGGGGGCCTTTCGGTGAGCAGTTCTTC
CDR3: CATSDDRGPFGEQFF

V: TRBV7-3
D: TRBD2
J: TRBJ2-3
size: -
DNA: TGTGCCAGCAGTCTGACTAGCGGCTACACAGATACGCAGTATTTT
CDR3: CASSLTSGYTDTQYF

V: TRBV2
D: -
J: TRBJ2-3
size: -
DNA: TGTGCCAGCAGTGGGACTCGAGAAAGAGTCACAGATACGCAGTATTTT
CDR3: CASSGTRERVTDTQYF

V: TRBV28
D: -
J: TRBJ1-3
size: -
DNA: TGTGCCAGCAGCTTAAAGGGGGAGTGGGCCAGAGGGGGAAACACCATATATTTT
CDR3: CASSLKGEWARGGNTIYF

V: TRBV6-4
D: -
J: TRBJ2-2
size: many
DNA: TGTGCCAGCAGTGACTCCCCGACCGGGGAGCTGTTTTTT
CDR3: CASSDSPTGELFF

V: TRBV10-3
D: -
J: TRBJ2-1
size: -
DNA: TGTGCCACTACCCGTATTGCGATCCCGGAGTCTAGTGAGCAGTTCTTC
CDR3: CATTRIAIPESSEQFF